Sequencing of this T cell receptor (beta chain) was carried out in a study of a mutant IDH1 vaccine in newly diagnosed glioma. As for the study in general: There were eight vaccinations for patients, given in weeks 1, 3, 5, 7, 11, 15, 19 and 23. Treated patients, averaging around 40 years, were about 60% male and roughly 38% female.

Time point denoted: week 23, last vaccination. It was 300 ug of mutant IDH1 20-mer peptide that made up each vaccine dose, given with topical imiquimod. Donors harbored newly found WHO grade 3 or 4 IDH1-mutant, ATRX-lost astrocytomas. Trimming cost V 0 bases and J 7 bases, with 12 bases left between them. Germline CDR1 SEHNR, CDR2 FQNEAQ (reference sequence). CDR3 length: 14 residues. General observations from the study: Pseudoprogression seemed unlinked to shifts in top peripheral T cell clonotypes.

In regard to this clone: Its antigen is not identified.

The data were produced by immunoSEQ multiplex PCR, yet TCRdb's version contains in-frame clones alone and is incomplete. The repertoire holds around 60,000 clones, with 85% as singletons. The chain combines TRBV7-9 with TRBJ2-5; perhaps TRBD2 as D (5 bases). Sample: PBMCs, taken from a glioma patient whose treatment included an IDH1 peptide vaccine. The sequence was collected from a man aged 25 to 40 with glioma. The CDR3 region is CASSLAVGEGTQYF. CDR3 bases: TGTGCCAGCAGCTTAGCGGTGGGAGAGGGGACCCAGTACTTC.